This TCR beta chain came from a study of esophageal squamous cell carcinoma under preoperative chemotherapy. Study information: Both tumor-infiltrating lymphocytes and peripheral blood T cells were profiled.

TCRdb ran MiXCR on the PCR reads and lists one entry per CDR3 protein. The profile shows about 12,000 distinct CDR3 sequences, roughly half of them singletons. Points on this clonotype: Its antigen remains unidentified.

Stated time point: before preoperative PTX-NDP chemotherapy. V shed 3 bases, J shed 5 bases, and the junction held 5 bases outside the gene matches. The CDR3 extends over 14 amino acids. General observations from the study: Clonal contraction, more than amplification, hit abundant clones after paclitaxel-nedaplatin.

Sample collection occurred from a patient given preoperative chemotherapy. The clonotype was recovered from a human donor with esophageal squamous cell carcinoma. The donor label of this sample is uncertain. V usage is TRBV12-3 or TRBV12-4 and J usage is TRBJ2-3, with TRBD2 matching over 7 bases. The CDR3 nucleotides read TGTGCCAGCAGTTTTGCGGGAGTGGGAGATACGCAGTATTTT. Residues: CASSFAGVGDTQYF.